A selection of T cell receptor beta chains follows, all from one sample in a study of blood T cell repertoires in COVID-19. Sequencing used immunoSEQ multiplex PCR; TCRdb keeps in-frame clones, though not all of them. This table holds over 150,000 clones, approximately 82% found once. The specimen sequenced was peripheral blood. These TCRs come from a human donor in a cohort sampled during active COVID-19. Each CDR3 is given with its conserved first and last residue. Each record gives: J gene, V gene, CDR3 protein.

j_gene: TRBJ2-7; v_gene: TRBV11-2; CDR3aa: CASSLELSSYEQYF
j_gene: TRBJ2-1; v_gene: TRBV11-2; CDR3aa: CASSYGGTGGNEQFF
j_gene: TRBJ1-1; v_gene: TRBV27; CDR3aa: CASSLQVTSTTEAFF
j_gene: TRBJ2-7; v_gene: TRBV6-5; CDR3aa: CASHWRGRASYEQYF
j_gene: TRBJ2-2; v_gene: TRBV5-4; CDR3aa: CAFGPSGRGTGELFF
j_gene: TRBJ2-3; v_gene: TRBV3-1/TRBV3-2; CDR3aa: CASSQEVASLDTQYF
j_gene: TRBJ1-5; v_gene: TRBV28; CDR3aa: CASSSGGNQPQHF
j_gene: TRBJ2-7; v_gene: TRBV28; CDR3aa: CASSFEGDYYEQYF
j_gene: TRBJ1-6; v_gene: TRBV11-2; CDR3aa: CASGRGGTGYSYNSPLHF
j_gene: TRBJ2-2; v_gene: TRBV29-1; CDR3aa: CSVVSTGELFF
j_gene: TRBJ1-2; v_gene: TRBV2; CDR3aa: CASSEGQGDGYTF
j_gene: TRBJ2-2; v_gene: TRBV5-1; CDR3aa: CASSLAYTGELFF
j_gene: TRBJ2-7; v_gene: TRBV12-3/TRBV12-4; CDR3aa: CASSFFQGDEQYF
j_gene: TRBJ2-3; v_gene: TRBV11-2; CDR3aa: CASSLGLAGAVDTQYF
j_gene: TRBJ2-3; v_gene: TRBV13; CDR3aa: CASSLSRTDTQYF